A single sample is the source of the 28 T cell receptor beta chains below, sequenced in a study of blood T cell dynamics during melanoma immunotherapy. Measured with immunoSEQ multiplex PCR; TCRdb has only the in-frame clones, and not every one. The sample has 9,000 to 10,000 clones; around 85% are singletons. Time point reported: pre-treatment baseline. The starting material was blood, obtained from a patient treated with checkpoint blockade. The receptors here all came from a human donor with melanoma.

The V gene is TRBV2, the J gene TRBJ2-1; no reliable D call. The germline gives CDR1 SNHLY, CDR2 FYNNEI. The CDR3 totals 14 residues. V gave up 5 bases and J gave up 0 bases, with 8 bases separating them. The CDR3: CASSQLGSYNEQFF. CDR3 sequence (DNA): TGTGCCAGCAGTCAGTTGGGCTCCTACAATGAGCAGTTCTTC.

J is TRBJ1-6 and V is TRBV2; D ambiguous. The V gene's germline CDR1 is SNHLY and CDR2 FYNNEI. Trimming cost V 7 bases and J 9 bases, with 13 bases left between them. This CDR3 contains 13 residues. CDR3 sequence (DNA): TGTGCCAGCACCATTCCGGGGATTTCACCCCTCCACTTT. It codes for CASTIPGISPLHF. The full variable domain, in which reference TRBV2 and TRBJ1-6 provide the parts outside the CDR3, is EPEVTQTPSHQVTQMGQEVILRCVPISNHLYFYWYRQILGQKVEFLVSFYNNEISEKSEIFDDQFSVERPDGSNFTLKIRSTKLEDSAMYFCASTIPGISPLHFGNGTRLTVT.

The rearrangement joins TRBV2 to TRBJ1-5, with a possible D match to TRBD1 (5 bases). The V end was cut by 6 bases, the J end by 1 base, with 7 bases between. Germline V gene sequence: CDR1 SNHLY, CDR2 FYNNEI. The CDR3 consists of 13 residues. CDR3 amino acids: CASSRVSNQPQHF. Written as DNA, the CDR3 is TGTGCCAGCAGCAGGGTCAGCAATCAGCCCCAGCATTTT.

The chain joins TRBV7-9 to TRBJ2-3; D perhaps matches TRBD1 (5 bases). The germline CDR1 and CDR2 sequences are SEHNR and FQNEAQ (reference sequence). This CDR3 has 15 residues. V lost 4 bases, J lost 0 bases, and 11 bases lay in between. The CDR3 region is CASSSSQGSTDTQYF. The CDR3 DNA sequence: TGTGCCAGCAGCTCCAGTCAGGGTAGCACAGATACGCAGTATTTT.

The chain combines TRBV5-8 with TRBJ1-2, with D tentatively TRBD1 (5 bases). Germline V gene sequence: CDR1 SGHTS, CDR2 YDEGEE. This CDR3 is 13 amino acids long. V was pared by 4 bases and J by 2 bases, with 9 bases between. The CDR3 region is CASSLDMNYGYTF. Here the CDR3 DNA reads TGTGCCAGCAGCCTGGACATGAACTATGGCTACACCTTC.

This chain joins TRBV5-8 and TRBJ2-1; 8 bases are a match to TRBD2. This CDR3 has 13 residues. CDR1 SGHTS and CDR2 YDEGEE come from the germline V gene. The CDR3 is CATGGASYNEQFF. CDR3 nucleotide sequence: TGTGCGACGGGGGGGGCCTCCTACAATGAGCAGTTCTTC.

This chain links TRBV6-1 with TRBJ2-7, with 8 bases matching TRBD1. The CDR3 runs 15 residues. Trimming cost V 5 bases and J 0 bases; bases outside gene matches: 6. Germline-derived CDR1 and CDR2 are MNHNS and SASEGT. The CDR3 DNA follows: TGTGCCAGCAGTCAAAGGACAGGGAACTCCTACGAGCAGTACTTC. Protein sequence: CASSQRTGNSYEQYF.

The chain joins TRBV6-5 to TRBJ1-1; no firm D call. CDR1 and CDR2 from the germline V gene are MNHEY and SVGAGI. Trimming removed 2 bases from V and 6 bases from J, with 10 bases in between. The CDR3 contains 13 residues. CDR3 nucleotides: TGTGCCAGCAGTTACCGGGGTCTTCCTGAAGCTTTCTTT. The encoded protein is CASSYRGLPEAFF.

The chain uses TRBV7-3 and TRBJ2-1; TRBD2 agrees at 13 bases. V shed 5 bases and J 9 bases; nucleotides not matched to a gene: 7. Germline V lookup: CDR1 SGHTA, CDR2 FQGTGA. CDR3 length: 15 amino acids. CDR3 DNA: TGTGCCAGCAGCCCGACTAGCGGGGGGCCCGGTGAGCAGTTCTTC. It yields the protein CASSPTSGGPGEQFF.

The V call is TRBV5-1, the J call TRBJ2-3, with 10 bases matching TRBD2. The germline V gene has CDR1 SGHRS and CDR2 YFSETQ. Trimming at V came to 3 bases and at J to 1 base, leaving 5 bases not matched to a gene. The CDR3 runs to 16 residues. The CDR3 here is CASSSQRGGGTDTQYF. In DNA, the CDR3 is TGCGCCAGCAGCTCCCAGCGGGGGGGCGGCACAGATACGCAGTATTTT.

The J gene is TRBJ1-5, the V gene TRBV2; D is unclear. The V and J ends lost 5 bases and 2 bases respectively, with 10 bases between them. The CDR3 has 14 amino acids. Germline V gene lookup returns CDR1 SNHLY and CDR2 FYNNEI. The CDR3 reads CASSQGNRNQPQHF. In nucleotides, the CDR3 is TGTGCCAGCAGTCAAGGGAACCGCAATCAGCCCCAGCATTTT.

The J gene is TRBJ1-4, the V gene TRBV29-1; a weak D match, TRBD1 (6 bases). V lost 6 bases and J 4 bases, leaving 9 bases between the germline ends. The CDR3 sequence is 12 residues long. Germline V lookup: CDR1 SQVTM, CDR2 ANQGSEA. The CDR3 sequence is CSVQGINEKLFF. The CDR3 DNA sequence: TGCAGCGTCCAGGGGATTAATGAAAAACTGTTTTTT.

The chain carries TRBV28 and TRBJ2-3, with D perhaps matching TRBD1 (6 bases). Trimming removed 5 bases at V and 2 bases at J, with 14 bases between. The CDR3 length is 15 residues. CDR1 and CDR2 from the germline V gene are MDHEN and SYDVKM. The CDR3 sequence: CASSPGTWVTDTQYF. The CDR3 DNA sequence: TGTGCCAGCAGTCCTGGGACATGGGTCACAGATACGCAGTATTTT.

This clone was seen a few times. The V and J genes are TRBV18 and TRBJ2-4, with TRBD1 matching 9 bases. The CDR3 has 15 amino acids. V trimming: 6 bases; J trimming: 8 bases; junction bases outside the gene matches: 11. Germline CDR1 reads KGHSH; CDR2 reads LQKENI. The CDR3 coding sequence is TGTGCCAGCTCCGAATACCGGGACAGGGCTCACATTCAGTACTTC. It translates to CASSEYRDRAHIQYF.

V and J are TRBV7-8 and TRBJ1-1; D may be TRBD1 (5 bases). CDR1 SGHVS and CDR2 FQNEAQ come from the germline V gene. Trimming left V 5 bases short and J 7 bases short, with 20 bases between. This CDR3 region has 15 residues. The CDR3 DNA is TGTGCCAGCAGCCCGTCGACGGTCCTCCAGGGTGAAGCTTTCTTT. The encoded protein is CASSPSTVLQGEAFF.

The chain combines TRBV13 with TRBJ2-1, with D perhaps TRBD1 or TRBD2 (6 bases each). This CDR3 has 16 residues. V was trimmed by 0 bases and J by 0 bases, leaving 9 bases between them. The germline V gene has CDR1 PRHDT and CDR2 FYEKMQ (reference sequence). CDR3 bases: TGTGCCAGCAGCTTAGGAGGGGGGAGCTCCTACAATGAGCAGTTCTTC. This sequence encodes CASSLGGGSSYNEQFF.

This clone was counted a single time. The gene calls are TRBV5-4 and TRBJ1-1; 8 bases map to TRBD1. CDR1 is SGHNT, CDR2 YYREEE, per germline (reference sequence). This CDR3 is 15 amino acids long. Losses at the gene ends were 1 base for V and 2 bases for J; bases not matched to a gene: 4. The CDR3 bases are TGTGCCAGCAGCTTGCTCCAGGGGGCAAACACTGAAGCTTTCTTT. Translating it yields CASSLLQGANTEAFF.

This clone occurred a few times. The J gene is TRBJ1-2, the V gene TRBV19, with TRBD1 matching over 7 bases. V trimming: 8 bases; J trimming: 5 bases; junction bases outside the gene matches: 14. Germline V gives CDR1 LNHDA, CDR2 SQIVND (reference sequence). The CDR3 contains 15 residues. DNA for the CDR3: TGTGCCAGTGCCACCGGGACAGCCTACCTGTATGGCTACACCTTC. Protein: CASATGTAYLYGYTF.

V and J are TRBV2 and TRBJ2-1; tentatively, D is TRBD1 (6 bases). From germline, CDR1 is SNHLY and CDR2 FYNNEI. This CDR3 is built from 14 residues. V was shortened by 2 bases and J by 2 bases, with 7 bases between the two germline ends. CDR3 in amino acids: CASSEYRAYNEQFF. The CDR3 DNA is TGTGCCAGCAGTGAATACAGGGCCTACAATGAGCAGTTCTTC. The whole variable domain, remainder taken from reference TRBV2 and TRBJ2-1, is EPEVTQTPSHQVTQMGQEVILRCVPISNHLYFYWYRQILGQKVEFLVSFYNNEISEKSEIFDDQFSVERPDGSNFTLKIRSTKLEDSAMYFCASSEYRAYNEQFFGPGTRLTVL.

The chain employs TRBV18 and TRBJ1-1, with 11 bases identical to TRBD1. The CDR3 totals 18 residues. Germline CDR1 reads KGHSH; CDR2 reads LQKENI. Unmatched junction bases numbered 12, after V lost 3 bases and J lost 3 bases. CDR3 residues: CASSPRRGQGVFDTEAFF. In DNA form, the CDR3 reads TGTGCCAGCTCACCTCGTCGGGGACAGGGGGTATTCGACACTGAAGCTTTCTTT.

The V gene is TRBV19, the J gene TRBJ1-3; D ambiguous. The germline gives CDR1 LNHDA, CDR2 SQIVND (reference sequence). V was cut by 3 bases and J by 3 bases, with 9 bases left in between. There are 14 residues in the CDR3. For the CDR3, the DNA is TGTGCCAGTAGTATCCTCAGTGATGGAAACACCATATATTTT. Translating it yields CASSILSDGNTIYF.

This chain uses TRBV5-6 with TRBJ2-7; 11 bases fit TRBD1. Germline values: CDR1 SGHDT, CDR2 YYEEEE. J was trimmed by 2 bases and V by 2 bases; bases with no gene match: 9. The CDR3 totals 17 residues. The CDR3 DNA is TGTGCCAGCAGCTTCTTATCGGGACAGGGGGAGGCCTACGAGCAGTACTTC. Translated: CASSFLSGQGEAYEQYF.

The rearrangement links TRBV18 to TRBJ2-1; D perhaps matches TRBD2 (6 bases). Germline CDR1 is KGHSH and CDR2 is LQKENI. Trimming took off 3 bases at V and 0 bases at J, with 9 bases between the two ends. CDR3 length equals 15 residues. The CDR3 coding sequence is TGTGCCAGCTCACCGCCGGGGGTCTCCTACAATGAGCAGTTCTTC. Residues: CASSPPGVSYNEQFF.

The V and J genes are TRBV19 and TRBJ2-7; a weak D match, TRBD1 (6 bases). The V and J ends lost 10 bases and 1 base respectively, with 20 bases between them. The CDR3 is 15 amino acids. Germline V gene data show CDR1 as LNHDA and CDR2 as SQIVND (reference sequence). CDR3 sequence reads: CATSLFGQSSYEQYF. Here the CDR3 DNA reads TGTGCCACATCCCTTTTCGGACAGAGTTCCTACGAGCAGTACTTC.

The chain recombines TRBV9 with TRBJ2-1; 7 nucleotides line up with TRBD2. The germline CDR1 and CDR2 sequences are SGDLS and YYNGEE. V gave up 3 bases and J gave up 6 bases; unmatched junction bases: 6. The CDR3 is 14 residues long. CDR3 sequence: CASSARLASNEQFF. The CDR3 DNA is TGTGCCAGCAGCGCCCGACTAGCCTCCAATGAGCAGTTCTTC.

The chain carries TRBV5-1 and TRBJ1-2, with D possibly matching TRBD1 (6 bases). The CDR3 is 15 residues long. From germline, CDR1 is SGHRS and CDR2 YFSETQ. V dropped 0 bases and J dropped 3 bases, with 12 bases sitting between them. The CDR3 loop is CASSLGTGADYGYTF. The CDR3 DNA sequence: TGCGCCAGCAGCTTGGGTACGGGGGCCGACTATGGCTACACCTTC. Together with reference TRBV5-1 and TRBJ1-2, the CDR3 gives the full variable domain: KAGVTQTPRYLIKTRGQQVTLSCSPISGHRSVSWYQQTPGQGLQFLFEYFSETQRNKGNFPGRFSGRQFSNSRSEMNVSTLELGDSALYLCASSLGTGADYGYTFGSGTRLTVV.

The genes are TRBV11-2 and TRBJ2-2; perhaps TRBD2 as D (6 bases). The CDR3 has 18 residues. Germline assignment: CDR1 SGHAT and CDR2 FQNNGV. The germline V and J ends were trimmed by 3 bases and 1 base, with 18 bases remaining between them. The CDR3: CASSFRPGDMENTGELFF. CDR3 sequence (DNA): TGTGCCAGCAGCTTCCGCCCGGGGGATATGGAGAACACCGGGGAGCTGTTTTTT.

This sequence joins TRBV15 and TRBJ1-1; 12 nucleotides align to TRBD1. Trimming at V came to 3 bases and at J to 3 bases, leaving 11 bases not matched to a gene. The CDR3 covers 18 residues. Germline V gene lookup returns CDR1 LNHNV and CDR2 YYDKDF (reference sequence). The chain's CDR3 is CATSSGTGGVGEDTEAFF. The DNA for the CDR3 is TGTGCCACCAGCAGTGGGACAGGGGGCGTTGGAGAAGACACTGAAGCTTTCTTT.